These 2 T cell receptor beta chains share one sample of origin, sequenced in a study of T-cell reconstitution after alpha-beta-depleted transplantation in children. For TCRbeta, the library was prepared with unique molecular identifiers. Via MiXCR, TCRdb re-called the PCR reads, giving one row per CDR3 protein. This table holds about 830,000 distinct CDR3 sequences, approximately 15% found once. The specimen was PBMCs, mostly from graft donor cells, collected 360 days after TCRalphabeta/CD19-depleted stem cell transplant. The receptors were gathered from a male patient aged 5 to 17 who had a stem cell transplant for acute lymphoblastic leukemia, so the T cells may come from the graft donor.

This clonotype was detected only a few times. CDR3 sequence: CSVASVYEQYF. CDR3 bases: TGCAGCGTAGCTAGCGTTTACGAGCAGTACTTC. This chain links TRBV29-1 with TRBJ2-7; TRBD2 is a possible D gene (6 bases). Per germline, CDR1 SQVTM and CDR2 ANQGSEA. The germline V and J ends were trimmed by 6 bases and 4 bases, with 10 bases remaining between them. CDR3 length equals 11 residues.

There are a few counts of this clonotype. The V gene is TRBV15, the J gene TRBJ2-4, with no clear D. V was cut by 4 bases and J by 6 bases, with 7 bases left in between. Germline CDR1 is LNHNV and CDR2 is YYDKDF (reference sequence). This CDR3 contains 12 residues. The CDR3 DNA sequence: TGTGCCACCAGCACCCCAGGAAACATTCAGTACTTC. It specifies CATSTPGNIQYF.